This TCR beta chain was captured in a study of T cell repertoires in cytomegalovirus infection. Study details: Newly reported HLA-C-restricted and thoroughly characterized HLA-B-restricted CMV epitopes were employed.

J gave up 6 bases and V 4 bases, and 8 bases lay outside the gene matches. The CDR3 is made up of 15 amino acids. Germline loops: CDR1 LGHNA, CDR2 YSLEER. The sample holds many counts of this clonotype. Its antigen is not known. Study-level points and caveats: Dominating the ex vivo response were HLA-C-restricted CMV-specific TCR beta clonotypes. Carriers of CMV plus the relevant HLA were identified by cumulative public TCR beta family frequency.

TCRdb reprocessed the reads with MiXCR, giving one entry per CDR3 protein. The sample includes about a million distinct CDR3 sequences, about a third of them seen just once. Sample: cultured CD8+ T cells from PBMCs, taken from culture after CMV antigen stimulation. The receptor was derived from a human donor in good health (CMV status not recorded). Some clones in this sample may be carry-over from other donors' samples. The gene calls are TRBV4-3 and TRBJ2-5; 10 bases are a match to TRBD2. The chain's CDR3 is CASSRGLADMKTQYF. The CDR3 coding sequence is TGCGCCAGCAGCCGCGGACTAGCGGACATGAAGACCCAGTACTTC.